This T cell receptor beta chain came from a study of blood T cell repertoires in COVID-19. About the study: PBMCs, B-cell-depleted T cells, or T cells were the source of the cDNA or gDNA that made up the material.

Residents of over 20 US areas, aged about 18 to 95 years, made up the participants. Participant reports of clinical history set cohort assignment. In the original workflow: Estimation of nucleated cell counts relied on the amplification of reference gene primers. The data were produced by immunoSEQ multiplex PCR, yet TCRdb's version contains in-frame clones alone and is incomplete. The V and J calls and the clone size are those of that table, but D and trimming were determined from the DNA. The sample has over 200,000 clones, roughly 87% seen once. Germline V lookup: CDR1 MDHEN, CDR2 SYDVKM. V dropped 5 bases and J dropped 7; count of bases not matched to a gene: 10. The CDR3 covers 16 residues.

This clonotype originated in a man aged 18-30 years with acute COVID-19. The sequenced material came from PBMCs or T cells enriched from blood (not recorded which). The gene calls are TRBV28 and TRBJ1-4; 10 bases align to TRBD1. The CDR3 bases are TGTGCCAGCAGTCGTCCCGGGACAGGGGAGGGTGAAAAACTGTTTTTT. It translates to CASSRPGTGEGEKLFF.